The TCR beta chain under discussion was sequenced for a study of T cells in Graves' hyperthyroidism and ophthalmopathy. Study-level information: Pretreatment peripheral blood was obtained at initial diagnosis.

The study enrolled patients aged 18 to 65 with newly diagnosed hyperthyroidism of under 2 months' duration. Diagnoses were made from clinical symptoms, serum measures (thyroxine and TRAb), thyroid ultrasound and orbital computed tomography. Researchers amplified the TCR beta CDR3 regions from RNA transcripts. Carried out on the TCR CDR3, a first-round RT-PCR used the HTBI primer set. TCRdb recomputed calls from the multiplex PCR reads with MiXCR, one row per CDR3 protein. Here the sample spans around 210,000 distinct CDR3 sequences, 17% being singletons. The CDR3 contains 13 residues. V lost 1 base and J 3 bases, leaving 9 bases between the germline ends. The germline V gene encodes CDR1 SQVTM and CDR2 ANQGSEA.

Sequenced sample: blood. This receptor was taken from a woman aged 45-60 years with Graves' hyperthyroidism. This chain joins TRBV29-1 and TRBJ1-2, with a weak D call TRBD1 (6 bases). The CDR3 spells CSVEVSGDYGYTF. The CDR3 DNA reads TGCAGCGTTGAAGTTTCAGGGGACTATGGCTACACCTTC.